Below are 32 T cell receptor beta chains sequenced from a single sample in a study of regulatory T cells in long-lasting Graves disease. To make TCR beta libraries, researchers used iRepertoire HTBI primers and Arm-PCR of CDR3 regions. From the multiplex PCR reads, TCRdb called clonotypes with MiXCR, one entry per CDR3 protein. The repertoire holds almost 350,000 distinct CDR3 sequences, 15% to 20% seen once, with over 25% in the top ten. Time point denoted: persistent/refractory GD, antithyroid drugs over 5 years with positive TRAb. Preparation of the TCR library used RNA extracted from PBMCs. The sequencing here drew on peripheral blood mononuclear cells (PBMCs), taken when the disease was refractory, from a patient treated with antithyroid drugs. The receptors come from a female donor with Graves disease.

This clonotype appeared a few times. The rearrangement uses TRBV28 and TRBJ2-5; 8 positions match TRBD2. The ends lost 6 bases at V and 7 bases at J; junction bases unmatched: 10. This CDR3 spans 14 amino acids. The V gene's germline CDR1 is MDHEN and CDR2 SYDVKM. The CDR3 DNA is TGTGCCAGCAGCCTTAGCGGGACCTCCGGGACCCAGTACTTC. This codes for CASSLSGTSGTQYF.

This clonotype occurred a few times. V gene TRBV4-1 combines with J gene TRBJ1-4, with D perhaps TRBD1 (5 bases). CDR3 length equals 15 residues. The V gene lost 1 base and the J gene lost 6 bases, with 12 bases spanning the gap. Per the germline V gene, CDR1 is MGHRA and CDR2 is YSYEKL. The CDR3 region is CASSQGWGIYEKLFF. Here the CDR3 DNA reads TGCGCCAGCAGCCAAGGATGGGGGATTTATGAAAAACTGTTTTTT.

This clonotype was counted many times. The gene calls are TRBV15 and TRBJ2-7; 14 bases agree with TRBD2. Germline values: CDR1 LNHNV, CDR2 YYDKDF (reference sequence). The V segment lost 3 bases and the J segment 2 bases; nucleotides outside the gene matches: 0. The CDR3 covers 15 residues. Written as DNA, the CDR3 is TGTGCCACCAGCAGGGGACTAGCGGGAGCCTACGAGCAGTACTTC. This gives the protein CATSRGLAGAYEQYF.

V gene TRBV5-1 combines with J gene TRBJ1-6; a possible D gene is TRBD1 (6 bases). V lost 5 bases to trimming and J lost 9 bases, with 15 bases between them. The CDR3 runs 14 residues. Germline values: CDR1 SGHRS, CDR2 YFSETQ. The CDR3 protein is CASRSTTGPSPLHF. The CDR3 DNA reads TGCGCCAGCAGATCGACGACAGGCCCTTCACCCCTCCACTTT. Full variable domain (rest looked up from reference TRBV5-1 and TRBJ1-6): KAGVTQTPRYLIKTRGQQVTLSCSPISGHRSVSWYQQTPGQGLQFLFEYFSETQRNKGNFPGRFSGRQFSNSRSEMNVSTLELGDSALYLCASRSTTGPSPLHFGNGTRLTVT.

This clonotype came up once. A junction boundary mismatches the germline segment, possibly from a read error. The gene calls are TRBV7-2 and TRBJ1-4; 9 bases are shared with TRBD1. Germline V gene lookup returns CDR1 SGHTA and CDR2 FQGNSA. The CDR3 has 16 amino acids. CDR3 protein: CASSLRFLDRGEKPFF. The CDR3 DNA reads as TGTGCCAGCAGCTTAAGGTTCCTGGACAGGGGCGAAAAACCGTTTTTT.

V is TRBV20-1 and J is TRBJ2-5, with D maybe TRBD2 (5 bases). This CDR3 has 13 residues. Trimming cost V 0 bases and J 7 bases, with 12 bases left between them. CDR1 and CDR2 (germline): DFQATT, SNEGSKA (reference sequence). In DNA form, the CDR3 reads TGCAGTGCTAGAGACTTGGAGGTCGGGACCCAGTACTTC. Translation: CSARDLEVGTQYF.

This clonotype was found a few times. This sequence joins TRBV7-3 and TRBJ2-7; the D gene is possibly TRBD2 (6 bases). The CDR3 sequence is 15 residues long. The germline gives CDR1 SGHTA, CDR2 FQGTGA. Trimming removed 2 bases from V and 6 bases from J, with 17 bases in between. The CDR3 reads CASSLEAAGPAEQYF. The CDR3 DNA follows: TGTGCCAGCAGCTTAGAGGCAGCGGGTCCGGCCGAGCAGTACTTC.

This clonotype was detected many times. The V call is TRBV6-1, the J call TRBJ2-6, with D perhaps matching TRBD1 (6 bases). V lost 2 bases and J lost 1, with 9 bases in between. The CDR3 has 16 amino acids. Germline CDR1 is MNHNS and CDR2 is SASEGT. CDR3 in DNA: TGTGCCAGCAGTGAAACCAGGGGATCTGGGGCCAACGTCCTGACTTTC. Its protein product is CASSETRGSGANVLTF.

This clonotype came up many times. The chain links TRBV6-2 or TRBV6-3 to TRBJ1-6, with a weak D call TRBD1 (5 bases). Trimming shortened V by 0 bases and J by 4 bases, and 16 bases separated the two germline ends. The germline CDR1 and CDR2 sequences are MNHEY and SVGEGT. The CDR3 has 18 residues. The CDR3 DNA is TGTGCCAGCAGTTACTCGAGCCCTTCGACAGATTATAATTCACCCCTCCACTTT. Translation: CASSYSSPSTDYNSPLHF.

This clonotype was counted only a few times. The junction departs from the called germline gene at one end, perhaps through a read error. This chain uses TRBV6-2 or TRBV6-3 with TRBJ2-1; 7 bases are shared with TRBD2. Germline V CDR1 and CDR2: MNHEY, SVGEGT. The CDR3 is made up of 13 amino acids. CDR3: CASGGSSYNEQFF. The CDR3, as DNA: TGCGCCAGCGGCGGGAGCTCCTACAATGAGCAGTTCTTC.

This CDR3 reads CASSLVRGRRRTEAFF. The CDR3 bases are TGTGCCAGCAGCTTAGTCCGGGGACGGCGGAGGACTGAAGCTTTCTTT. The genes are TRBV7-9 and TRBJ1-1; D may be TRBD1 (5 bases). Germline assignment: CDR1 SEHNR and CDR2 FQNEAQ (reference sequence). The ends were cut back, 1 base at V and 5 bases at J, with 17 bases in the middle. This CDR3 spans 16 amino acids.

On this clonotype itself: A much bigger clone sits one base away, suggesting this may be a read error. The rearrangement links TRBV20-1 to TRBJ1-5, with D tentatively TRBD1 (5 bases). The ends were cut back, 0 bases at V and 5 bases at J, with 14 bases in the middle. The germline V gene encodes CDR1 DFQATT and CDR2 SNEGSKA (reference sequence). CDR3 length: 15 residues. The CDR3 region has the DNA TGCAGTGCTAGAGATGAAAGCAGGGTCCATCAGCCCCAGCATTTT. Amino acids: CSARDESRVHQPQHF.

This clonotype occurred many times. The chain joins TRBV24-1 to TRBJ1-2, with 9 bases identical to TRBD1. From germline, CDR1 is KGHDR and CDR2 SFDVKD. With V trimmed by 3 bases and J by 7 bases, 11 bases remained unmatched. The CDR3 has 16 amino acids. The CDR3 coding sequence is TGTGCCACCAGTGATCGCCTTACAGGGGGCGCAGGTGGCTACACCTTC. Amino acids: CATSDRLTGGAGGYTF.

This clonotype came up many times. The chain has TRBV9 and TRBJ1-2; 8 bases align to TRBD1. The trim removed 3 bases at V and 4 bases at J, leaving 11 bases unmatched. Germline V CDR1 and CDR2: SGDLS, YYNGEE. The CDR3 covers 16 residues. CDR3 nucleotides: TGTGCCAGCAGCGGCTCTAGTGGGACAGGCCGCTATGGCTACACCTTC. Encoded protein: CASSGSSGTGRYGYTF.

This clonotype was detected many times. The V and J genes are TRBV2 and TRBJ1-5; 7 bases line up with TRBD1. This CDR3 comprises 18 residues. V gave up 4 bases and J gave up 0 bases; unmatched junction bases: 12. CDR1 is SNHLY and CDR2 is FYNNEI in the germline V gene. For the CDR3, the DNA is TGTGCCAGCAGTGTGGGGGACAGTTGGTTCTATAGCAATCAGCCCCAGCATTTT. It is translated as CASSVGDSWFYSNQPQHF.

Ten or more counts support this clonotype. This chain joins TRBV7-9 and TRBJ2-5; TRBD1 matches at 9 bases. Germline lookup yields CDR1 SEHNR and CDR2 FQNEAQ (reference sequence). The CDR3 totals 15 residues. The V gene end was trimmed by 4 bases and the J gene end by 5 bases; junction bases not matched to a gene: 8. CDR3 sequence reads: CASSYTGGLDETQYF. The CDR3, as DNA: TGTGCCAGCAGCTACACAGGGGGCTTAGATGAGACCCAGTACTTC.

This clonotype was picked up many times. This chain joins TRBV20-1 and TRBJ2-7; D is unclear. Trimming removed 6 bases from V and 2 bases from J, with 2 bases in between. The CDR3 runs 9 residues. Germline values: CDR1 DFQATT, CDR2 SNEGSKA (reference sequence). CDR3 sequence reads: CSAAYEQYF. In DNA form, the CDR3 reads TGCAGTGCCGCCTACGAGCAGTACTTC.

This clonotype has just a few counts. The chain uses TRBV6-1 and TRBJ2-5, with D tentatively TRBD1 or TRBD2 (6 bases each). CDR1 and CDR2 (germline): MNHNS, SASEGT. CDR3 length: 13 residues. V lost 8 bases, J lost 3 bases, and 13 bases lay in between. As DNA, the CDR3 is TGTGCCAGCGGAAAAAGGGGGGAAGAGACCCAGTACTTC. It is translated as CASGKRGEETQYF.

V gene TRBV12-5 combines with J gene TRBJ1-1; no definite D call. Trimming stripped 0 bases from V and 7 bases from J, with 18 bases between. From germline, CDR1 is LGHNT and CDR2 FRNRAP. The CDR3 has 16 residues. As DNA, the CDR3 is TGTGCTAGTGGTTTGGTACTGATTGGGCGGGGAGGTGAAGCTTTCTTT. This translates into CASGLVLIGRGGEAFF. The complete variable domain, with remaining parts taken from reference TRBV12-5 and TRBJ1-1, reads DARVTQTPRHKVTEMGQEVTMRCQPILGHNTVFWYRQTMMQGLELLAYFRNRAPLDDSGMPKDRFSAEMPDATLATLKIQPSEPRDSAVYFCASGLVLIGRGGEAFFGQGTRLTVV.

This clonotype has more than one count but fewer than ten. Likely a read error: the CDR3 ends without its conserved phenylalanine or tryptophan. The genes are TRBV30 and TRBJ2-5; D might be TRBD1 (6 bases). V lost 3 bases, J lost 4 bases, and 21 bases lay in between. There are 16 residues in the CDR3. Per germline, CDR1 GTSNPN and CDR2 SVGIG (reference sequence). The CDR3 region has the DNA TGTGCCTGGAGGAGGCAGGGGTCGATATCGGGAGAGACCCAGTACCTC. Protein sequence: CAWRRQGSISGETQYL.

The CDR3 is CSVEVSGDQPQHF. The CDR3 nucleotides read TGCAGCGTTGAAGTGTCGGGGGATCAGCCCCAGCATTTT. The chain carries TRBV29-1 and TRBJ1-5; possibly TRBD1 for D (5 bases). This CDR3 is 13 amino acids long. Looked up from germline, CDR1 is SQVTM and CDR2 is ANQGSEA. The ends were cut back, 1 base at V and 5 bases at J, with 9 bases in the middle.

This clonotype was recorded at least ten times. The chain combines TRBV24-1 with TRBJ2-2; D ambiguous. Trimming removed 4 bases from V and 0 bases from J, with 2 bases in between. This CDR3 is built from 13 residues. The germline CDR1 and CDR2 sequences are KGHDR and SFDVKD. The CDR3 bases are TGTGCCACCAGTGACCCGAACACCGGGGAGCTGTTTTTT. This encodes CATSDPNTGELFF.

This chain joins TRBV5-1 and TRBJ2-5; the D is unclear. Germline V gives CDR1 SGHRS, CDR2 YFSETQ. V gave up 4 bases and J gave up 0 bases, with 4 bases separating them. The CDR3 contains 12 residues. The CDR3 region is CASSGNQETQYF. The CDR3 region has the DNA TGCGCCAGCAGCGGAAACCAAGAGACCCAGTACTTC.

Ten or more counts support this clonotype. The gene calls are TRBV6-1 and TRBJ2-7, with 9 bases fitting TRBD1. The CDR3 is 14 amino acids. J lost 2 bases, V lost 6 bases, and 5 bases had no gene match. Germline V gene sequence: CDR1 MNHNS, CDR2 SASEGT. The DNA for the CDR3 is TGTGCCAGCAGGGCCGGGACAGGGACCTACGAGCAGTACTTC. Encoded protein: CASRAGTGTYEQYF.

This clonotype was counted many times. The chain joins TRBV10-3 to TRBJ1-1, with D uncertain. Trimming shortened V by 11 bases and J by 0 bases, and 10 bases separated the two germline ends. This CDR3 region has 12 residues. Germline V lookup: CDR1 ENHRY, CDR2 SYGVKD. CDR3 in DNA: TGTGCCGTGTCCCCCATGAACACTGAAGCTTTCTTT. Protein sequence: CAVSPMNTEAFF.

The DNA for the CDR3 is TGTGCCATCAGTGGCCCAGGGTCTTTAACTGAAGCTTTCTTT. This translates into CAISGPGSLTEAFF. This chain links TRBV10-3 with TRBJ1-1; TRBD1 might be the D (5 bases). This CDR3 has 14 residues. Germline loops: CDR1 ENHRY, CDR2 SYGVKD. Trimming shortened V by 4 bases and J by 5 bases, and 14 bases separated the two germline ends.

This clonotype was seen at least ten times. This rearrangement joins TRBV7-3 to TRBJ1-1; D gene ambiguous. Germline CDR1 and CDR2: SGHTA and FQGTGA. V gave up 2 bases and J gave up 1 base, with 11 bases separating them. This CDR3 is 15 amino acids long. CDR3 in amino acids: CASSLSQLANTEAFF. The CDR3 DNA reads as TGTGCCAGCAGCTTATCCCAATTGGCGAACACTGAAGCTTTCTTT.

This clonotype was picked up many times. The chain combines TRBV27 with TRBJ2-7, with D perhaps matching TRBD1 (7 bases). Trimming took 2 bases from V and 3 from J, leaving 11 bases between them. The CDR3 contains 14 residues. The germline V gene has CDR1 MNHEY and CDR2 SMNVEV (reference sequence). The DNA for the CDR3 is TGTGCCAGCAGTTTACGGAGGGGGCACTACGAGCAGTACTTC. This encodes CASSLRRGHYEQYF.

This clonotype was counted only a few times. CDR3 in DNA: TGTGCCAGCAGCCCCTTGGACAGAGCCTCGAACACCGGGGAGCTGTTTTTT. As protein: CASSPLDRASNTGELFF. This chain uses TRBV5-6 with TRBJ2-2; D might be TRBD1 (6 bases). Germline assignment: CDR1 SGHDT and CDR2 YYEEEE. This CDR3 comprises 17 residues. Between the trimmed V and J ends, which lost 4 bases and 0 bases, there was a span of 16 bases.

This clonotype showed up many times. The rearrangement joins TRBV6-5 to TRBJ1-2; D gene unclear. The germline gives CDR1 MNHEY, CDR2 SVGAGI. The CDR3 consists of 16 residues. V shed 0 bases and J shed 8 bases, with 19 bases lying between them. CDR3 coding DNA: TGTGCCAGCAGTTACTCTAAGTTCCAGACCCGTGGAGGCTACACCTTC. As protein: CASSYSKFQTRGGYTF.

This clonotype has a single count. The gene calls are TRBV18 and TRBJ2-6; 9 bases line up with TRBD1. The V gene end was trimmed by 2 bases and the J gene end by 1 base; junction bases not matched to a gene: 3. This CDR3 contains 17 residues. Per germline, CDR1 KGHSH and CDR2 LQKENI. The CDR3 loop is CASSPGTGLSGANVLTF. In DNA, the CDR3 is TGTGCCAGCTCACCAGGGACAGGGTTGTCTGGGGCCAACGTCCTGACTTTC.

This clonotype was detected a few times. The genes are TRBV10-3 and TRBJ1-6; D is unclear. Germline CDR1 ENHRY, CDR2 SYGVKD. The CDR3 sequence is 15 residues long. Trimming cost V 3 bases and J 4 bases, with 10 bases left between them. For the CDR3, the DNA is TGTGCCATCAGTGATAAGTCCGCATATAATTCACCCCTCCACTTT. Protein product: CAISDKSAYNSPLHF.